The sample holds many counts of the clone carrying this TCR beta chain. Its antigen is unidentified. This record belongs to a study of human T cells and chemical hapten exposure. Whole-study context: Mainly, slight library volume differences in the pool made TCR yields vary.

Individual cDNA molecules in this library carried unique molecular identifiers. Authors' analysis steps: Samples ranged from about 20,000 to 700,000 TCRs, with a median of roughly 93,000. TCRdb independently ran MiXCR on the RACE reads; one entry per CDR3 protein. Clone size and V and J calls follow TCRdb, not the original study. This sample carries under 45,000 distinct CDR3 sequences, approximately 5% of them seen once, and the ten largest clones take around 13%. Study-wide results and caveats: With DPC sensitization, TCRs exceeding 1 in 1000 frequency showed no change.

CDR3 length equals 14 residues. Trimming removed 0 bases at V and 7 bases at J, with 10 bases between. CDR1 is MGHRA, CDR2 YSYEKL, per germline. The time point denotes: healthy volunteer bleed at 6 weeks. Researchers extracted total RNA from unfractionated whole blood. The clonotype was recovered from a human donor in good health. Some clones in this sample may be carry-over from other donors' samples. Source material: whole blood. This chain links TRBV4-1 with TRBJ2-1; possible D gene TRBD2, 5 bases. CDR3: CASSQDRQRNEQFF. CDR3 DNA: TGCGCCAGCAGCCAAGATAGGCAGCGGAATGAGCAGTTCTTC.